This T cell receptor (beta chain) emerged from a study of blood T cell repertoires in COVID-19. Regarding this clone: One junction end does not reproduce the germline sequence, and a read error may be involved.

Cohorts were determined from participant-reported clinical history. The repertoire was sequenced with immunoSEQ multiplex PCR; TCRdb's copy has only in-frame clones and lacks some. The table has fewer than 200,000 clones, 70% to 90% seen once. Germline lookup yields CDR1 PRHDT and CDR2 FYEKMQ (reference sequence). This CDR3 is 14 amino acids long. The clonotype was recovered from a woman aged 40 to 50 in a cohort exposed to, infected with or recovered from COVID-19 (not recorded which). V usage is TRBV13 and J usage is TRBJ1-1; D possibly corresponds to TRBD1 (6 bases). The sequencing sample was made of PBMCs or T cells enriched from blood (not recorded which). The DNA for the CDR3 is TGTGCCATCAGCGTGGGGGGGGCTAGCACTGAAGCTTTCTTT. Encoded protein: CAISVGGASTEAFF.